A single sample gave rise to the 30 T cell receptor beta chains below, sequenced in a study of OX40 agonist ivuxolimab in advanced cancers. Sequencing used immunoSEQ multiplex PCR; TCRdb keeps in-frame clones, though not all of them. The data contain tens of thousands of clones, about nine tenths of them singletons. The sequenced sample was CD4+ or CD8+ T cells sorted from blood, obtained in a trial of the OX40 agonist ivuxolimab. The receptors here all came from an adult with an advanced solid tumor such as melanoma, head and neck, liver or kidney cancer.

In its sample, this clone was seen a few times. V and J are TRBV10-3 and TRBJ2-7; the D is unclear. Trimming pared 7 bases from V and 3 bases from J, leaving 19 bases between. This CDR3 comprises 15 residues. Germline V gene data show CDR1 as ENHRY and CDR2 as SYGVKD. DNA of the CDR3: TGTGCCATCACCCCTCCTGGGCTACAAAACTACGAGCAGTACGTC. Its translation: CAITPPGLQNYEQYV.

CDR3: CASSQEAGTAINIQYF. In DNA form, the CDR3 reads TGCGCCAGCAGCCAAGAGGCTGGGACAGCAATAAACATTCAGTACTTC. The chain is built from TRBV4-1 and TRBJ2-4; TRBD1 matches 7 bases. Germline trimming cut 0 bases from V and 6 bases from J; bases unmatched to any gene: 8. The CDR3 totals 16 residues. Germline assignment: CDR1 MGHRA and CDR2 YSYEKL.

CDR3 DNA: TGCGCCAGCGCGCTGGTTACGACAGTCCCTACCGGGGAGCTGTTTTTT. Residues: CASALVTTVPTGELFF. The chain uses TRBV4-1 and TRBJ2-2, with D possibly being TRBD1 (5 bases). CDR3 length equals 16 residues. Germline CDR1 MGHRA, CDR2 YSYEKL. Trimming cost V 8 bases and J 5 bases, with 21 bases left between them.

The chain couples TRBV7-9 to TRBJ1-1; D call uncertain. From germline, CDR1 is SEHNR and CDR2 FQNEAQ (reference sequence). Between the trimmed V and J ends, which lost 0 bases and 4 bases, there was a span of 9 bases. This CDR3 comprises 14 residues. The CDR3 bases are TGTGCCAGCAGCTTAGCGCCCACAGCCACTGAAGCTTTCTTT. This encodes CASSLAPTATEAFF.

A single count supports this clone. This sequence joins TRBV7-2 and TRBJ2-7; 7 bases fit TRBD1. V dropped 4 bases and J dropped 1; count of bases not matched to a gene: 4. This CDR3 comprises 14 residues. The V gene's germline CDR1 is SGHTA and CDR2 FQGNSA. For the CDR3, the DNA is TGTGCCAGCAGCTACTTGACAGGGTCCTACGAGCAGTACGTC. As protein: CASSYLTGSYEQYV.

The chain recombines TRBV4-1 with TRBJ2-7; D is uncertain. V was pared by 1 base and J by 5 bases, with 15 bases between. Germline CDR1 and CDR2: MGHRA and YSYEKL. CDR3 size: 15 residues. The CDR3 sequence: CASSQGLALYHEQYV. In DNA, the CDR3 is TGCGCCAGCAGCCAAGGATTGGCCTTATACCACGAGCAGTACGTC.

V gene TRBV6-1 combines with J gene TRBJ1-2; TRBD1 matches 12 bases. The CDR3 sequence is 15 residues long. Germline V lookup: CDR1 MNHNS, CDR2 SASEGT. V lost 3 bases to trimming and J lost 7 bases; unmatched junction nucleotides: 6. This chain's CDR3 is CASSEWGQGASGYTF. The DNA of the CDR3 is TGTGCCAGCAGTGAGTGGGGACAGGGGGCATCTGGCTACACCTTC.

V is TRBV7-3 and J is TRBJ2-1; TRBD1 agrees at 8 bases. This CDR3 contains 15 residues. Germline trimming cut 3 bases from V and 8 bases from J; bases unmatched to any gene: 9. CDR1 and CDR2 from the germline V gene are SGHTA and FQGTGA. CDR3 sequence reads: CASSLQGAYVDEQFF. The DNA of the CDR3 is TGTGCCAGCAGCTTGCAGGGGGCGTATGTCGATGAGCAGTTCTTC.

The chain couples TRBV28 to TRBJ1-4; the D is unclear. Trimming left V 2 bases short and J 4 bases short, with 8 bases between. The CDR3 is 14 amino acids. Germline V gene sequence: CDR1 MDHEN, CDR2 SYDVKM. CDR3 sequence: CASSLSQLNEKLFF. Written as DNA, the CDR3 is TGTGCCAGCAGTTTAAGTCAGCTTAATGAAAAACTGTTTTTT.

The rearrangement uses TRBV14 and TRBJ2-3, with TRBD1 as a possible D gene (6 bases). V shed 2 bases and J shed 0 bases, with 12 bases lying between them. The germline CDR1 and CDR2 sequences are SGHDN and FVKESK. The CDR3 totals 16 residues. DNA for the CDR3: TGTGCCAGCAGCCAAAGGACAGTTCCTAGCACAGATACGCAGTATTTT. It translates to CASSQRTVPSTDTQYF.

This clone was observed a single time. The chain joins TRBV4-1 to TRBJ2-1, with D maybe TRBD2 (6 bases). The V end lost 4 bases, the J end lost 9 bases, and 13 bases lay between the germline ends. The germline V gene has CDR1 MGHRA and CDR2 YSYEKL. The CDR3 runs to 13 residues. This CDR3 reads CASSPEGRSEQFF. The CDR3 DNA is TGCGCCAGCAGCCCCGAAGGGAGGTCTGAGCAGTTCTTC.

The chain has TRBV28 and TRBJ2-7; the D gene could be TRBD1 or TRBD2 (5 bases each). Trimming pared 9 bases from V and 3 bases from J, leaving 18 bases between. The CDR3 consists of 14 residues. The germline V gene has CDR1 MDHEN and CDR2 SYDVKM. CDR3 DNA sequence: TGTGCCAGTCGAGGGGATCTAATGTTCTACGAGCAGTACTTC. It translates to CASRGDLMFYEQYF.

V is TRBV29-1 and J is TRBJ2-2; 7 bases map to TRBD2. Unmatched junction bases numbered 13, after V lost 3 bases and J lost 3 bases. The CDR3 runs 17 residues. Germline-derived CDR1 and CDR2 are SQVTM and ANQGSEA. This CDR3 reads CSVEFSSGGPYTGELFF. In DNA form, the CDR3 reads TGCAGCGTTGAGTTTTCTAGCGGCGGACCTTACACCGGGGAGCTGTTTTTT.

The V gene is TRBV19, the J gene TRBJ1-1; unclear D gene. Germline-derived CDR1 and CDR2 are LNHDA and SQIVND (reference sequence). The V and J ends lost 5 bases and 1 base respectively, with 14 bases between them. The CDR3 is 15 amino acids. CDR3 loop: CASSPSAPPNTEAFF. CDR3 in DNA: TGTGCCAGTAGTCCCTCGGCCCCACCGAACACTGAAGCTTTCTTT. The full variable domain, with the rest looked up from reference TRBV19 and TRBJ1-1, is DGGITQSPKYLFRKEGQNVTLSCEQNLNHDAMYWYRQDPGQGLRLIYYSQIVNDFQKGDIAEGYSVSREKKESFPLTVTSAQKNPTAFYLCASSPSAPPNTEAFFGQGTRLTVV.

The chain employs TRBV27 and TRBJ2-7, with D possibly called TRBD1 or TRBD2 (7 bases each). The germline gives CDR1 MNHEY, CDR2 SMNVEV (reference sequence). This CDR3 is built from 15 residues. V shed 6 bases and J shed 2 bases, with 17 bases lying between them. CDR3 loop: CASREPRGGAYEQYF. In DNA form, the CDR3 reads TGTGCCAGCAGAGAACCCAGGGGGGGGGCCTACGAGCAGTACTTC.

The CDR3 is CATSRDSIEVLARRTDTQYF. The CDR3 DNA is TGTGCCACCAGCAGAGACAGTATCGAGGTCCTAGCGAGGAGAACAGATACGCAGTATTTT. This chain uses TRBV15 with TRBJ2-3, with D possibly being TRBD2 (6 bases). This CDR3 has 20 amino acids. V lost 0 bases to trimming and J lost 3 bases, with 25 bases between them. The germline CDR1 and CDR2 sequences are LNHNV and YYDKDF (reference sequence).

This clone was detected only once. The V and J genes are TRBV6-1 and TRBJ2-7; D is undetermined. V was shortened by 8 bases and J by 0 bases, with 11 bases between the two germline ends. Germline CDR1 MNHNS, CDR2 SASEGT. CDR3 length: 13 residues. The CDR3 coding sequence is TGTGCCAGCTTAGGTTACCCCTCCTACGAGCAGTACGTC. Its protein product is CASLGYPSYEQYV.

This clone has just one count. The chain combines TRBV4-2 with TRBJ2-7, with TRBD1 matching 9 bases. CDR3 size: 16 residues. V gave up 3 bases and J gave up 2 bases; unmatched junction bases: 8. The germline gives CDR1 LGHNA, CDR2 YNFKEQ. CDR3: CASSHHGGTGTYEQYF. CDR3 coding DNA: TGTGCCAGCAGCCACCACGGGGGGACAGGGACCTACGAGCAGTACTTC.

This clone was recorded only once. The V call is TRBV6-4, the J call TRBJ1-6, with D unresolved. Trimming removed 2 bases at V and 0 bases at J, with 2 bases between. The CDR3 totals 14 residues. Looked up from germline, CDR1 is MRHNA and CDR2 is SNTAGT. CDR3 region: CASSDNSYNSPLHF. The CDR3 region has the DNA TGTGCCAGCAGTGACAACTCCTATAATTCACCCCTCCACTTT.

A few counts support this clone. The chain couples TRBV6-5 to TRBJ2-7; D may be TRBD1 (6 bases). Germline V gene sequence: CDR1 MNHEY, CDR2 SVGAGI. V was shortened by 5 bases and J by 0 bases, with 14 bases between the two germline ends. The CDR3 sequence is 15 residues long. The CDR3 spells CASSRGHLSSYEQYF. DNA of the CDR3: TGTGCCAGCAGTCGGGGACACTTAAGCTCCTACGAGCAGTACTTC.

V gene TRBV4-2 combines with J gene TRBJ2-2; D is perhaps TRBD2 (6 bases). V gave up 8 bases and J gave up 5 bases, with 15 bases separating them. The CDR3 extends over 14 amino acids. Germline V lookup: CDR1 LGHNA, CDR2 YNFKEQ. The chain's CDR3 is CASGAGSITGELFF. The DNA for the CDR3 is TGTGCCAGCGGAGCGGGTTCCATTACCGGGGAGCTGTTTTTT.

The chain employs TRBV5-1 and TRBJ2-5; no clear D. The CDR3 has 15 amino acids. CDR1 is SGHRS and CDR2 is YFSETQ in the germline V gene. V was shortened by 4 bases and J by 5 bases, with 18 bases between the two germline ends. The CDR3 DNA reads as TGCGCCAGCAGCACCCCCGGCCGGAAGACCGAGACCCAGTACTTC. It encodes CASSTPGRKTETQYF.

The chain joins TRBV4-2 to TRBJ2-6; TRBD1 aligns across 8 bases. The CDR3 runs to 17 residues. J gave up 3 bases and V 5 bases, and 9 bases lay outside the gene matches. Germline V lookup: CDR1 LGHNA, CDR2 YNFKEQ. The CDR3 reads CASSSPTGDFGANVLTF. CDR3 DNA sequence: TGTGCCAGCAGCTCCCCGACAGGGGATTTTGGGGCCAACGTCCTGACTTTC.

CDR3 amino acids: CSVPGQGTFGQYF. The CDR3, as DNA: TGCAGCGTGCCGGGACAGGGCACTTTCGGGCAGTACTTC. The chain combines TRBV29-1 with TRBJ2-7, with 9 bases fitting TRBD1. Germline CDR1 is SQVTM and CDR2 is ANQGSEA. The CDR3 covers 13 residues. V lost 6 bases to trimming and J lost 9 bases; unmatched junction nucleotides: 12.

In its sample, this clone was seen a few times. The chain joins TRBV9 to TRBJ1-1, with D tentatively TRBD1 (5 bases). The V and J ends lost 0 bases and 5 bases respectively, with 14 bases between them. CDR3 length: 15 residues. Germline CDR1 is SGDLS and CDR2 is YYNGEE. For the CDR3, the DNA is TGTGCCAGCAGCGTAGGGGCAGGGAGAGGAACTGAAGCTTTCTTT. Residues: CASSVGAGRGTEAFF.

In its sample, this clone was seen once. The V and J genes are TRBV11-2 and TRBJ2-5, with D tentatively TRBD2 (5 bases). The germline gives CDR1 SGHAT, CDR2 FQNNGV. This CDR3 comprises 15 residues. V shed 1 base and J shed 5 bases, with 14 bases lying between them. The CDR3 DNA reads TGTGCCAGCAGCTTAGTATTCAGGAGCGGTGAGACCCAGTACTTC. Residues: CASSLVFRSGETQYF. Full variable domain (outside the CDR3, taken from reference TRBV11-2 and TRBJ2-5): EAGVAQSPRYKIIEKRQSVAFWCNPISGHATLYWYQQILGQGPKLLIQFQNNGVVDDSQLPKDRFSAERLKGVDSTLKIQPAKLEDSAVYLCASSLVFRSGETQYFGPGTRLLVL.

The chain is built from TRBV4-2 and TRBJ2-7, with 13 bases aligning to TRBD2. This CDR3 region has 16 residues. With V trimmed by 1 base and J by 3 bases, 3 bases remained unmatched. Germline lookup yields CDR1 LGHNA and CDR2 YNFKEQ. CDR3 region: CASSQVGTSGNYEQYF. The CDR3 coding sequence is TGTGCCAGCAGCCAAGTTGGGACTAGCGGGAACTACGAGCAGTACTTC.

This rearrangement joins TRBV6-1 to TRBJ1-3; 7 nucleotides align to TRBD1. This CDR3 spans 15 amino acids. The germline V gene has CDR1 MNHNS and CDR2 SASEGT. Germline trimming cut 5 bases from V and 2 bases from J; bases unmatched to any gene: 6. CDR3 sequence reads: CASSFDRATGNTIYF. The CDR3 DNA follows: TGTGCCAGCAGTTTCGACAGGGCGACTGGAAACACCATATATTTT.

The chain employs TRBV7-9 and TRBJ1-1; 7 bases agree with TRBD1. The V segment lost 4 bases and the J segment 5 bases; nucleotides outside the gene matches: 10. The CDR3 extends over 15 amino acids. Per the germline V gene, CDR1 is SEHNR and CDR2 is FQNEAQ (reference sequence). The CDR3 nucleotides read TGTGCCAGCAGCTACTCCGGGACAGCGGGGACTGAAGCTTTCTTT. Protein sequence: CASSYSGTAGTEAFF.

The rearrangement links TRBV5-1 to TRBJ1-1, with D unresolved. The CDR3 contains 16 residues. Trimming left V 0 bases short and J 2 bases short, with 14 bases between. Germline V CDR1 and CDR2: SGHRS, YFSETQ. The CDR3 protein is CASSLELGLSNTEAFF. CDR3 bases: TGCGCCAGCAGCTTGGAGCTGGGTCTGTCAAACACTGAAGCTTTCTTT.